Listed below are T cell receptor beta chains from one sample, sequenced in a study of cytomegalovirus exposure and HLA in healthy donors. Sequenced by immunoSEQ multiplex PCR; TCRdb stores in-frame clones only, minus some. The repertoire has fewer than 200,000 clones, approximately 88% of them found once; the top ten carry 1%. The sample consisted of PBMCs. The source is a man aged 30-40 years in good health and CMV-seronegative. Each CDR3 is given with its conserved first and last residue. A D gene is named only where the DNA matches it firmly. Size tells how often a clone was seen (once, few, many) or the class of an expanded clone, and some rows leave it out.

length: 13; J: TRBJ2-5; D: TRBD1; size: few; V: TRBV29-1; CDR3: CSVLTGGQETQYF; DNA: TGCAGCGTTCTAACAGGGGGCCAAGAGACCCAGTACTTC
length: 15; J: TRBJ2-7; D: -; size: -; V: TRBV27; CDR3: CASSLWPSNLYEQYF; DNA: TGTGCCAGCAGTTTATGGCCTAGTAACTTGTACGAGCAGTACTTC
length: 15; J: TRBJ2-7; D: TRBD2; size: -; V: TRBV6-5; CDR3: CASSYSILAGVEQYF; DNA: TGTGCCAGCAGTTACTCGATTCTAGCGGGAGTCGAGCAGTACTTC
length: 14; J: TRBJ2-7; D: TRBD1; size: few; V: TRBV18; CDR3: CASSPRTGAGEQYF; DNA: TGTGCCAGCTCACCTCGGACAGGGGCGGGCGAGCAGTACTTC
length: 16; J: TRBJ2-3; D: TRBD2; size: -; V: TRBV7-9; CDR3: CASSYTGLADTDTQYF; DNA: TGTGCCAGCAGCTACACCGGACTAGCGGACACAGATACGCAGTATTTT
length: 14; J: TRBJ2-7; D: TRBD1; size: -; V: TRBV30; CDR3: CARGQGSNSYEQYF; DNA: TGTGCCCGCGGACAGGGATCAAACTCCTACGAGCAGTACTTC
length: 14; J: TRBJ1-2; D: TRBD1; size: few; V: TRBV9; CDR3: CASSVGDRARGYTF; DNA: TGTGCCAGCAGCGTAGGGGACAGGGCGAGAGGCTACACCTTC
length: 14; J: TRBJ1-2; D: -; size: -; V: TRBV7-9; CDR3: CASSPIQGNYGYTF; DNA: TGTGCCAGCAGCCCAATCCAGGGGAACTATGGCTACACCTTC
length: 19; J: TRBJ2-3; D: TRBD1; size: -; V: TRBV29-1; CDR3: CSVAQSFGGTGGIWGPQYF; DNA: TGCAGCGTTGCACAATCTTTTGGGGGGACAGGGGGTATCTGGGGGCCGCAGTATTTT
length: 14; J: TRBJ2-7; D: -; size: -; V: TRBV6-5; CDR3: CAIGRHDGAYEQYF; DNA: TGTGCCATCGGTCGACATGATGGTGCCTACGAGCAGTACTTC
length: 18; J: TRBJ2-1; D: TRBD2; size: -; V: TRBV5-1; CDR3: CASSLSRLAAMGSNEQFF; DNA: TGCGCCAGCAGCTTGAGCCGACTAGCGGCTATGGGAAGCAATGAGCAGTTCTTC
length: 14; J: TRBJ2-7; D: TRBD1; size: -; V: TRBV6-1; CDR3: CASSLLGDSYEQYF; DNA: TGTGCCAGCAGCCTACTCGGGGACAGCTACGAGCAGTACTTC
length: 16; J: TRBJ2-7; D: TRBD2; size: large; V: TRBV5-4; CDR3: CASSLRVGLARYEQYF; DNA: TGTGCCAGCAGCTTGAGGGTGGGACTAGCGAGATACGAGCAGTACTTC
length: 14; J: TRBJ2-7; D: TRBD1; size: -; V: TRBV30; CDR3: CAWDRDRPFHEQYF; DNA: TGTGCCTGGGACCGGGACAGGCCCTTCCACGAGCAGTACTTC
length: 16; J: TRBJ2-7; D: TRBD2; size: -; V: TRBV6-5; CDR3: CASSYSTSGSDYEQYF; DNA: TGTGCCAGCAGTTACTCGACTAGCGGGAGTGACTACGAGCAGTACTTC
length: 13; J: TRBJ2-7; D: TRBD1; size: once; V: TRBV29-1; CDR3: CSVAGGSSYEQYF; DNA: TGCAGCGTAGCAGGGGGCAGCTCCTACGAGCAGTACTTC
length: 13; J: TRBJ1-5; D: -; size: -; V: TRBV23-1; CDR3: CAVPVRGNQPQHF; DNA: TGCGCAGTCCCGGTGCGGGGCAATCAGCCCCAGCATTTT
length: 14; J: TRBJ2-7; D: -; size: -; V: TRBV12-5; CDR3: CASGLGSETYEQYF; DNA: TGTGCTAGTGGGCTAGGTTCGGAAACCTACGAGCAGTACTTC
length: 14; J: TRBJ2-5; D: TRBD1; size: -; V: TRBV28; CDR3: CASTLDREQETQYF; DNA: TGTGCCAGCACCTTAGACAGGGAACAAGAGACCCAGTACTTC
length: 13; J: TRBJ2-7; D: -; size: -; V: TRBV4-1; CDR3: CASSQLASNEQYF; DNA: TGCGCCAGCAGCCAACTAGCGTCAAACGAGCAGTACTTC
length: 14; J: TRBJ2-7; D: TRBD2; size: -; V: TRBV2; CDR3: CASSSGGSSYEQYF; DNA: TGTGCCAGCAGTAGCGGGGGCAGCTCCTACGAGCAGTACTTC
length: 14; J: TRBJ2-2; D: -; size: -; V: TRBV6-5; CDR3: CAVQGAANTGELFF; DNA: TGTGCCGTACAGGGCGCCGCGAACACCGGGGAGCTGTTTTTT
length: 15; J: TRBJ2-7; D: TRBD2; size: few; V: TRBV13; CDR3: CASSLGGLRIYEQYF; DNA: TGTGCCAGCAGCTTGGGAGGGTTGCGAATCTACGAGCAGTACTTC
length: 16; J: TRBJ2-5; D: TRBD2; size: -; V: TRBV5-1; CDR3: CASSPIKLAGRETQYF; DNA: TGCGCCAGCAGCCCGATTAAACTAGCGGGGAGGGAGACCCAGTACTTC
length: 11; J: TRBJ2-7; D: -; size: -; V: TRBV28; CDR3: CASGLSYEQYF; DNA: TGTGCCAGCGGACTATCCTACGAGCAGTACTTC
length: 16; J: TRBJ2-2; D: TRBD2; size: -; V: TRBV7-8; CDR3: CASSRRASGNTGELFF; DNA: TGTGCCAGCAGTAGGCGGGCTAGCGGGAACACCGGGGAGCTGTTTTTT
length: 15; J: TRBJ1-2; D: TRBD1; size: once; V: TRBV28; CDR3: CASSSLTGQSYGYTF; DNA: TGTGCCAGCAGTTCTCTGACAGGGCAATCCTATGGCTACACCTTC
length: 14; J: TRBJ1-1; D: TRBD1; size: once; V: TRBV19; CDR3: CASSMGQRSSEAFF; DNA: TGTGCCAGTAGTATGGGACAGCGAAGTTCTGAAGCTTTCTTT
length: 18; J: TRBJ2-1; D: TRBD1; size: -; V: TRBV19; CDR3: CASSIRDSLLGVYNEQFF; DNA: TGTGCCAGTAGTATACGGGACAGTCTCTTAGGCGTCTACAATGAGCAGTTCTTC
length: 15; J: TRBJ2-7; D: -; size: -; V: TRBV19; CDR3: CASTTHGSSSYEQYF; DNA: TGTGCCAGTACGACTCACGGATCCAGCTCCTACGAGCAGTACTTC
length: 13; J: TRBJ2-7; D: -; size: -; V: TRBV13; CDR3: CASSLEGGNEQYF; DNA: TGTGCCAGCAGCTTAGAAGGAGGGAACGAGCAGTACTTC
length: 13; J: TRBJ1-6; D: -; size: once; V: TRBV27; CDR3: CASSFVSNSPLHF; DNA: TGTGCCAGCAGTTTCGTCAGTAATTCACCCCTCCACTTT
length: 15; J: TRBJ2-5; D: TRBD2; size: once; V: TRBV7-9; CDR3: CASSLSAGVGETQYF; DNA: TGTGCCAGCAGCTTGTCAGCGGGAGTCGGAGAGACCCAGTACTTC
length: 13; J: TRBJ2-5; D: -; size: -; V: TRBV28; CDR3: CASNQAGSGTQYF; DNA: TGTGCCAGCAACCAAGCGGGCTCGGGGACCCAGTACTTC
length: 11; J: TRBJ2-1; D: -; size: -; V: TRBV7-9; CDR3: CASSLADEQFF; DNA: TGTGCCAGCAGCTTAGCCGATGAGCAGTTCTTC
length: 14; J: TRBJ1-1; D: TRBD1; size: -; V: TRBV11-2; CDR3: CASTTGGLWTEAFF; DNA: TGTGCCAGCACCACAGGGGGGTTGTGGACTGAAGCTTTCTTT
length: 15; J: TRBJ2-2; D: -; size: -; V: TRBV11-2; CDR3: CASSPPLGLIGELFF; DNA: TGTGCCAGCAGCCCCCCCCTGGGCCTCATCGGGGAGCTGTTTTTT
length: 15; J: TRBJ2-7; D: -; size: -; V: TRBV4-1; CDR3: CASSQGAGGAYEQYF; DNA: TGCGCCAGCAGCCAAGGGGCGGGTGGCGCCTACGAGCAGTACTTC
length: 14; J: TRBJ2-7; D: -; size: -; V: TRBV5-1; CDR3: CASSFLPGDYEQYF; DNA: TGCGCCAGCAGCTTCCTACCAGGGGACTACGAGCAGTACTTC
length: 16; J: TRBJ2-7; D: TRBD1; size: -; V: TRBV6-1; CDR3: CASSVPDRGKLYEQYF; DNA: TGTGCCAGCAGTGTCCCGGACAGGGGAAAACTCTACGAGCAGTACTTC
length: 15; J: TRBJ1-1; D: TRBD1; size: -; V: TRBV6-1; CDR3: CASSREGALNTEAFF; DNA: TGTGCCAGCAGCAGAGAGGGGGCTCTGAACACTGAAGCTTTCTTT
length: 15; J: TRBJ1-1; D: -; size: -; V: TRBV18; CDR3: CASSPPGSMNTEAFF; DNA: TGTGCCAGCTCACCACCGGGCAGCATGAACACTGAAGCTTTCTTT
length: 15; J: TRBJ2-1; D: -; size: few; V: TRBV21-1; CDR3: CASSPPEAVYNEQFF; DNA: TGTGCCAGCAGCCCACCGGAGGCGGTCTACAATGAGCAGTTCTTC
length: 15; J: TRBJ2-7; D: TRBD1; size: -; V: TRBV6-1; CDR3: CASRPGQGLTYEQYF; DNA: TGTGCCAGCAGACCGGGACAGGGCCTGACCTACGAGCAGTACTTC
length: 14; J: TRBJ2-7; D: TRBD2; size: -; V: TRBV6-1; CDR3: CASSEPGRGYEQYF; DNA: TGTGCCAGCAGTGAACCGGGGCGGGGGTACGAGCAGTACTTC
length: 15; J: TRBJ2-7; D: TRBD2; size: -; V: TRBV5-1; CDR3: CASSLASGSSYEQYF; DNA: TGCGCCAGCAGCTTGGCTAGCGGGAGCTCCTACGAGCAGTACTTC
length: 13; J: TRBJ1-3; D: -; size: -; V: TRBV30; CDR3: CAWSGGSGNTIYF; DNA: TGTGCCTGGAGTGGAGGTTCTGGAAACACCATATATTTT
length: 14; J: TRBJ2-7; D: -; size: -; V: TRBV4-2; CDR3: CASSQDLGLYEQYF; DNA: TGTGCCAGCAGCCAAGATCTGGGCCTATACGAGCAGTACTTC
length: 14; J: TRBJ2-7; D: -; size: -; V: TRBV7-9; CDR3: CASSLVGSSYEQYF; DNA: TGTGCCAGCAGCTTAGTCGGGAGCTCCTACGAGCAGTACTTC
length: 15; J: TRBJ2-3; D: TRBD2; size: -; V: TRBV6-5; CDR3: CASSYQREVTDTQYF; DNA: TGTGCCAGCAGTTATCAGCGGGAGGTCACAGATACGCAGTATTTT
length: 17; J: TRBJ2-3; D: TRBD2; size: -; V: TRBV6-4; CDR3: CASSSFPAGGSTDTQYF; DNA: TGTGCCAGCAGTAGTTTCCCTGCGGGGGGAAGCACAGATACGCAGTATTTT
length: 15; J: TRBJ2-1; D: -; size: once; V: TRBV4-2; CDR3: CASSPRKMEHNEQFF; DNA: TGTGCCAGCAGCCCCCGAAAGATGGAGCACAATGAGCAGTTCTTC
length: 16; J: TRBJ2-2; D: TRBD1; size: -; V: TRBV9; CDR3: CASSVRQGTNTGELFF; DNA: TGTGCCAGCAGCGTTCGACAGGGGACGAACACCGGGGAGCTGTTTTTT
length: 14; J: TRBJ2-7; D: TRBD1; size: -; V: TRBV6-5; CDR3: CASSRTGSTYEQYF; DNA: TGTGCCAGCAGCCGGACAGGATCGACCTACGAGCAGTACTTC
length: 15; J: TRBJ2-7; D: TRBD1; size: -; V: TRBV9; CDR3: CASSVEGQSSYEQYF; DNA: TGTGCCAGCAGCGTAGAGGGACAGAGCTCCTACGAGCAGTACTTC
length: 16; J: TRBJ2-3; D: TRBD1; size: -; V: TRBV19; CDR3: CASSIVDRASTDTQYF; DNA: TGTGCCAGTAGTATAGTCGACAGGGCTAGCACAGATACGCAGTATTTT
length: 14; J: TRBJ2-1; D: -; size: -; V: TRBV6-1; CDR3: CASIDIPSYNEQFF; DNA: TGTGCCAGCATCGACATCCCTTCCTACAATGAGCAGTTCTTC
length: 12; J: TRBJ1-2; D: -; size: -; V: TRBV28; CDR3: CASSQGYYGYTF; DNA: TGTGCCAGCAGCCAGGGGTACTATGGCTACACCTTC
length: 16; J: TRBJ1-6; D: -; size: -; V: TRBV27; CDR3: CASSFGAGMPNSPLHF; DNA: TGTGCCAGCAGTTTTGGGGCAGGGATGCCTAATTCACCCCTCCACTTT